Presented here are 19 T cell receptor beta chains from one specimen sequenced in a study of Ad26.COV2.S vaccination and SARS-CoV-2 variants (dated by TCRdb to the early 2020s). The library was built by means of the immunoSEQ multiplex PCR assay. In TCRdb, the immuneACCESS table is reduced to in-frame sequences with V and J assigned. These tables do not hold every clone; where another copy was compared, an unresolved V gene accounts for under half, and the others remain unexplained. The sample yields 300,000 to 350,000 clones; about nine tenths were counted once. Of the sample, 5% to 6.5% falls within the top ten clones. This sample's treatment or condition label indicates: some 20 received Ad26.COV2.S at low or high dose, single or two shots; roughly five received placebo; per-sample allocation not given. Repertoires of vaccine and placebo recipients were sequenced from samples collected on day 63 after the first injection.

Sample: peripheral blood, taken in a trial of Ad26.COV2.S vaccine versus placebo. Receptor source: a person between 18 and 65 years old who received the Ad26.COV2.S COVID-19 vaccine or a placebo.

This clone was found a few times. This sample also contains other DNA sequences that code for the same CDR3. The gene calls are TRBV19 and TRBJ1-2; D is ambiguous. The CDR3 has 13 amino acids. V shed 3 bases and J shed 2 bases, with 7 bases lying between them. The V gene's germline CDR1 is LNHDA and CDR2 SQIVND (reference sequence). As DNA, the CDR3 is TGTGCCAGTAGTATTGGCAGGAACTATGGCTACACCTTC. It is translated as CASSIGRNYGYTF.

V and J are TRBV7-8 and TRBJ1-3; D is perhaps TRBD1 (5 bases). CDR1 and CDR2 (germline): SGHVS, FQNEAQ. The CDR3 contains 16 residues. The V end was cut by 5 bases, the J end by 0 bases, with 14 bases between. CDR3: CASSVQGAHSGNTIYF. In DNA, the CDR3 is TGTGCCAGCAGCGTGCAGGGTGCACACTCTGGAAACACCATATATTTT.

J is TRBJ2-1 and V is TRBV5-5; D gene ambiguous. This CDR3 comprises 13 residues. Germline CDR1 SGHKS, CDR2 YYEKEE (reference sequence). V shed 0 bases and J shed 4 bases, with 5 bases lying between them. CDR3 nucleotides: TGTGCCAGCAGCTTGGTTGGTTACAATGAGCAGTTCTTC. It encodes CASSLVGYNEQFF.

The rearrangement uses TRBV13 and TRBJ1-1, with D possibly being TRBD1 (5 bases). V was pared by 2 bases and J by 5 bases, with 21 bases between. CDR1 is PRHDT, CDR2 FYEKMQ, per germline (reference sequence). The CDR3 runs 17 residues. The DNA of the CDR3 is TGTGCCAGCAGCTTAAATACGGGGGGACCGCGGGATACTGAAGCTTTCTTT. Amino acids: CASSLNTGGPRDTEAFF.

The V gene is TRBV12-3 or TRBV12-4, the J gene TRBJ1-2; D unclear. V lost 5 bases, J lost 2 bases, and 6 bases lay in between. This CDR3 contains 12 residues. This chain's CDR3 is CASSPRNYGYTF. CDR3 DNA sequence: TGTGCCAGCAGTCCCAGGAACTATGGCTACACCTTC.

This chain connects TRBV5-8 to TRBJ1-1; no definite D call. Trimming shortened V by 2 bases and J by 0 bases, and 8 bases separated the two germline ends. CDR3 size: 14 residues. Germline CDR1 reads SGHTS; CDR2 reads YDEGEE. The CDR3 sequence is CASSLNSLNTEAFF. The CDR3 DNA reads TGTGCCAGCAGCTTAAACAGTCTGAACACTGAAGCTTTCTTT.

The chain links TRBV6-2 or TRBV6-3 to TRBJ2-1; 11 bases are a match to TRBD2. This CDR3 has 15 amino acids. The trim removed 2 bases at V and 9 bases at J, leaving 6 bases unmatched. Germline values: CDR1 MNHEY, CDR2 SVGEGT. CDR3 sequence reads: CASSYNSGRAGEQFF. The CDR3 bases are TGTGCCAGCAGTTACAATAGCGGGAGGGCCGGTGAGCAGTTCTTC.

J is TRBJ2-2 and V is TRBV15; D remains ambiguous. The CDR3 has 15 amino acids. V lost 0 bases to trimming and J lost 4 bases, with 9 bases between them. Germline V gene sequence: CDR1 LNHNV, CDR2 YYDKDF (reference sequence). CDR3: CATSRDSPGTGELFF. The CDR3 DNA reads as TGTGCCACCAGCAGAGATAGTCCGGGCACCGGGGAGCTGTTTTTT.

CDR3 nucleotides: TGCGCCAGCAGCCAAGAAGTTTTGGCCGAGCAGTACGTC. Protein sequence: CASSQEVLAEQYV. V usage is TRBV4-1 and J usage is TRBJ2-7, with D unclear. Per the germline V gene, CDR1 is MGHRA and CDR2 is YSYEKL. Trimming took off 0 bases at V and 6 bases at J, with 9 bases between the two ends. This CDR3 contains 13 residues.

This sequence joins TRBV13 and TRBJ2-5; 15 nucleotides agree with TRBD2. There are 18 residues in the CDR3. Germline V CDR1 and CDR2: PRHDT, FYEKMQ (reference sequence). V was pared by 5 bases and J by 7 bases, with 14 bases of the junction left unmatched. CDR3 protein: CASSRWTSGRAEDGTQYF. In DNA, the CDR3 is TGTGCCAGCAGCCGGTGGACTAGCGGGAGGGCAGAAGACGGGACCCAGTACTTC.

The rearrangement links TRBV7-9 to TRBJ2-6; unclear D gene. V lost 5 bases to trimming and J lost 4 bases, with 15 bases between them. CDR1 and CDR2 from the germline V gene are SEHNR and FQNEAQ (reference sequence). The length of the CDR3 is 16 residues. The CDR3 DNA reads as TGTGCCAGCAGCCCGGAAGGAGCCCCCGGGGCCAACGTCCTGACTTTC. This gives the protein CASSPEGAPGANVLTF.

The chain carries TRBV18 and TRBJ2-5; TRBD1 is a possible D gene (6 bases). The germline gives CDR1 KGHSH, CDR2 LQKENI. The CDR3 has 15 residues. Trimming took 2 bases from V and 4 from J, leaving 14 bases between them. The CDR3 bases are TGTGCCAGCTCACCATATAGCCAGGGGACAGAGACCCAGTACTTC. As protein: CASSPYSQGTETQYF.

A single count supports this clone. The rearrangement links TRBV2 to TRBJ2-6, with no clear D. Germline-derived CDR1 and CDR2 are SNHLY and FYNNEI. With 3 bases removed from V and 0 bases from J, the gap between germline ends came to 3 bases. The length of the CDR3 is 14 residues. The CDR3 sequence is CASSDPSGANVLTF. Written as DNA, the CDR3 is TGTGCCAGCAGTGACCCCTCTGGGGCCAACGTCCTGACTTTC.

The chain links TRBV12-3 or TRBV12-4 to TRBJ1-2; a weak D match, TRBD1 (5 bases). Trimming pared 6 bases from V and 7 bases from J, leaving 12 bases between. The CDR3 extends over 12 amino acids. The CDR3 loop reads CASSRGGRGYTF. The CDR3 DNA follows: TGTGCCAGCAGCCGGGGGGGTCGTGGCTACACCTTC.

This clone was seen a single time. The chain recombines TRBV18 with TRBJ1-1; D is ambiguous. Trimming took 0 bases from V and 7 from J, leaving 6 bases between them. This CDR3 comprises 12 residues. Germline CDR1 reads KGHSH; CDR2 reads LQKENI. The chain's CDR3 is CASSPPGFEAFF. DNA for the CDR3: TGTGCCAGCTCACCACCAGGGTTTGAAGCTTTCTTT.

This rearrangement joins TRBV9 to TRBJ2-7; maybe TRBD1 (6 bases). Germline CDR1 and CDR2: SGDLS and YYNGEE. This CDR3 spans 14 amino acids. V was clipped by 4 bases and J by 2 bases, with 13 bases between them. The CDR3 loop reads CASSPGQSAYEQYF. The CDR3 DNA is TGTGCCAGCAGCCCCGGACAGAGCGCCTACGAGCAGTACTTC.

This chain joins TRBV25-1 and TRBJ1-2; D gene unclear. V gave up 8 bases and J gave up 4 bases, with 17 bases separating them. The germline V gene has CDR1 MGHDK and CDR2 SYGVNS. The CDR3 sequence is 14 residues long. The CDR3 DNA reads TGTGCCAGCTCTGAGAGCGGGGTGATCTATGGCTACACCTTC. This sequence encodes CASSESGVIYGYTF.

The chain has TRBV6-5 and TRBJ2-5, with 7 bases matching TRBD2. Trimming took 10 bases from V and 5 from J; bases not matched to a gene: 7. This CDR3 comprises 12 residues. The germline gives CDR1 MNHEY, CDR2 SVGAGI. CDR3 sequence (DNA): TGTGCCACCGCGGGGGAAACGGAGACCCAGTACTTC. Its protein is CATAGETETQYF.

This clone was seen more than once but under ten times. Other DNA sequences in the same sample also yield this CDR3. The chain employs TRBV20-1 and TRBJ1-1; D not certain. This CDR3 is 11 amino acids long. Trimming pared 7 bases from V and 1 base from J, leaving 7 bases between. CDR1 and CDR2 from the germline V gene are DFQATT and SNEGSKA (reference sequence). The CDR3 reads CSGTENTEAFF. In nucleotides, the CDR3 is TGCAGTGGGACGGAGAACACTGAAGCTTTCTTT.